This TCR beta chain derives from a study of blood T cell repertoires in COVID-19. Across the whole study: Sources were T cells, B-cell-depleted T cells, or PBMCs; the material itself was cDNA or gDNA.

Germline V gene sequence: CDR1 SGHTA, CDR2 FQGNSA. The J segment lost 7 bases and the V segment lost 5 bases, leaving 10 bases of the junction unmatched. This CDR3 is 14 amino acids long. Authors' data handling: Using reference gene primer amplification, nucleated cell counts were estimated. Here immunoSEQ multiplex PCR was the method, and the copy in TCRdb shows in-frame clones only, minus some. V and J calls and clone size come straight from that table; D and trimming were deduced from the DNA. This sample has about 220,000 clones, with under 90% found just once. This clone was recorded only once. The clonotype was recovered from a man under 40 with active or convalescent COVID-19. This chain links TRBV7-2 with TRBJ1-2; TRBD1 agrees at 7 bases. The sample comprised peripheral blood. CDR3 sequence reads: CASSTRQGSAGYTF. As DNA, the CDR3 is TGTGCCAGCAGCACACGACAGGGTTCGGCTGGCTACACCTTC.